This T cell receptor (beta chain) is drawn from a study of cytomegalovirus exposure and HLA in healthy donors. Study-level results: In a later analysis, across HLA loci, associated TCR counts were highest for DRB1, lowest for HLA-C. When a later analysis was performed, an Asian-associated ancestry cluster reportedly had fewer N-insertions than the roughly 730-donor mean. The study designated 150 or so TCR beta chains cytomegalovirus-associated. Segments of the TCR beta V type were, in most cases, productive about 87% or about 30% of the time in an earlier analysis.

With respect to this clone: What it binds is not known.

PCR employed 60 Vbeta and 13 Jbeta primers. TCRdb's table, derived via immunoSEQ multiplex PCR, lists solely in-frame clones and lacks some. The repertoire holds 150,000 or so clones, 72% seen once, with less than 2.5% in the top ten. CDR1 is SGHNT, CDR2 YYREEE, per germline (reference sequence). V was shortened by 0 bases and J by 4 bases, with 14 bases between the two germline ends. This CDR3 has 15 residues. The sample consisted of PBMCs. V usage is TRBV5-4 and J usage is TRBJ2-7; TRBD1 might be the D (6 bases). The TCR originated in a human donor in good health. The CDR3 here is CASSLEPGQMYEQYF. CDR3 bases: TGTGCCAGCAGCTTGGAACCGGGACAAATGTACGAGCAGTACTTC.